Shown below are 22 T cell receptor beta chains from a single sample sequenced in a study of CD8+CD57+ T cells in acquired aplastic anemia. The TCR beta profiling, which covered VDJ combination and CDR3 sequence, was carried out using genomic DNA as the template. MiXCR, applied by TCRdb to the reads, yields one record per CDR3 protein. The table lists 220,000 or so distinct CDR3 sequences, approximately 60% of them singletons. Sequencing involved patients with CD8+CD57+ cell expansion previously shown by flow cytometry. Sample: sorted CD4+, CD8+, or CD8+CD57+ T cells (not recorded which) from PBMCs. The receptors were sampled from a human donor with aplastic anemia.

The chain uses TRBV2 and TRBJ2-1, with D uncertain. This CDR3 has 14 residues. The V gene's germline CDR1 is SNHLY and CDR2 FYNNEI. Trimming removed 6 bases from V and 5 bases from J, with 14 bases in between. CDR3 sequence (DNA): TGTGCCAGCAGGGACGGGTCTCGACACAATGAGCAGTTCTTC. As protein: CASRDGSRHNEQFF.

The table lists this clonotype with a count of one. The V call is TRBV7-3, the J call TRBJ2-6, with 10 bases aligning to TRBD1. The germline gives CDR1 SGHTA, CDR2 FQGTGA. V shed 0 bases, J shed 11 bases, and the junction held 13 bases outside the gene matches. CDR3 size: 18 residues. The CDR3 loop reads CASSLTGPPGQGIYVLTF. The CDR3 DNA reads as TGTGCCAGCAGCTTAACCGGACCCCCGGGACAGGGGATCTACGTCCTGACTTTC.

As regards this clonotype: The conserved phenylalanine or tryptophan is not found at the CDR3 terminus, so this likely reflects a read error. The CDR3 nucleotides are TGTGCCAGCAGCTTAAACTCGGCTAGTGGTCGCTACGAGCAGTACTCC. Its protein is CASSLNSASGRYEQYS. This chain uses TRBV7-2 with TRBJ2-7; D not certain. V lost 2 bases to trimming and J lost 3 bases, with 17 bases between them. Germline lookup yields CDR1 SGHTA and CDR2 FQGNSA. The CDR3 length is 16 residues.

The chain is built from TRBV19 and TRBJ2-7; D is possibly TRBD2 (6 bases). Germline V gene lookup returns CDR1 LNHDA and CDR2 SQIVND (reference sequence). This CDR3 contains 16 residues. The V and J ends lost 3 bases and 0 bases respectively, with 15 bases between them. In DNA form, the CDR3 reads TGTGCCAGTAGTATGAGGGCGGGACCGAGCTCCTACGAGCAGTACTTC. Residues: CASSMRAGPSSYEQYF.

V gene TRBV5-4 combines with J gene TRBJ1-1; TRBD1 aligns across 7 bases. The germline V gene encodes CDR1 SGHNT and CDR2 YYREEE (reference sequence). The CDR3 length is 15 residues. V gave up 5 bases and J gave up 3 bases; unmatched junction bases: 10. As DNA, the CDR3 is TGTGCCAGCAGGAACTCGTTAGGGGGCTACACTGAAGCTTTCTTT. As protein: CASRNSLGGYTEAFF.

V usage is TRBV29-1 and J usage is TRBJ1-1; D gene uncertain. Germline CDR1 is SQVTM and CDR2 is ANQGSEA. The CDR3 length is 11 residues. V was shortened by 7 bases and J by 5 bases, with 11 bases between the two germline ends. The CDR3 loop is CSALAWTEAFF. Written as DNA, the CDR3 is TGCAGCGCCCTGGCCTGGACTGAAGCTTTCTTT.

The chain recombines TRBV20-1 with TRBJ1-4; 7 bases are shared with TRBD1. CDR1 DFQATT and CDR2 SNEGSKA come from the germline V gene (reference sequence). With V trimmed by 3 bases and J by 11 bases, 3 bases remained unmatched. This CDR3 has 11 residues. CDR3: CSASTGDKLFF. The CDR3 DNA is TGCAGTGCTAGTACAGGGGATAAACTGTTTTTT.

This chain links TRBV10-1 with TRBJ2-3; D remains unclear. This CDR3 is built from 14 residues. Germline-derived CDR1 and CDR2 are WNHNN and SYGVQD (reference sequence). The V gene lost 2 bases and the J gene lost 5 bases, with 11 bases spanning the gap. The CDR3 region has the DNA TGCGCCAGCAGTGAGAGAAGGGATGGAGATACGCAGTATTTT. Its translation is CASSERRDGDTQYF.

The J gene is TRBJ2-1, the V gene TRBV5-6, with 7 bases fitting TRBD2. The J segment lost 6 bases and the V segment lost 5 bases, leaving 8 bases of the junction unmatched. This CDR3 is 14 amino acids long. CDR1 SGHDT and CDR2 YYEEEE come from the germline V gene. For the CDR3, the DNA is TGTGCCAGCAGTGACTCGGCGGGAGTCAATGAGCAGTTCTTC. Its protein product is CASSDSAGVNEQFF.

The V gene is TRBV25-1, the J gene TRBJ1-1; D remains unclear. The CDR3 loop spans 14 amino acids. Germline values: CDR1 MGHDK, CDR2 SYGVNS. Trimming stripped 5 bases from V and 3 bases from J, with 13 bases between. CDR3 nucleotide sequence: TGTGCCAGCAGTAACCTCGGACGGGACACTGAAGCTTTCTTT. Its protein is CASSNLGRDTEAFF.

This clonotype has a single count. The V gene is TRBV6-6, the J gene TRBJ2-7, with 11 nucleotides matching TRBD1. The CDR3 sequence is 16 residues long. V lost 0 bases, J lost 7 bases, and 8 bases stayed unmatched. Germline V gene lookup returns CDR1 MNHNY and CDR2 SVGAGI (reference sequence). For the CDR3, the DNA is TGTGCCAGCAGTTACTCTGGCGGACAGGGGGCGGGGGAGCAGTACTTC. It specifies CASSYSGGQGAGEQYF.

The J gene is TRBJ1-6, the V gene TRBV19, with D hard to call. From germline, CDR1 is LNHDA and CDR2 SQIVND (reference sequence). V dropped 4 bases and J dropped 10 bases, with 8 bases sitting between them. This CDR3 region has 12 residues. This CDR3 is CASSKMESPLHF. The CDR3 coding sequence is TGTGCCAGTAGTAAGATGGAGTCACCCCTCCACTTT.

The V call is TRBV29-1, the J call TRBJ2-1; TRBD2 aligns across 7 bases. CDR3 length: 14 residues. J was trimmed by 10 bases and V by 7 bases; bases with no gene match: 16. CDR1 and CDR2 from the germline V gene are SQVTM and ANQGSEA. The CDR3 region has the DNA TGCAGCGGTAGAGAGTCTTTCCAGGGAGGGGAGCAGTTCTTC. Translation: CSGRESFQGGEQFF.

This clonotype was picked up one time. V and J are TRBV29-1 and TRBJ2-2; D possibly corresponds to TRBD2 (5 bases). CDR1 and CDR2 (germline): SQVTM, ANQGSEA. The germline V and J ends were trimmed by 4 bases and 3 bases, with 9 bases remaining between them. The CDR3 sequence is 13 residues long. The CDR3 DNA sequence: TGCAGCGTTGTTAAGGGAGACACCGGGGAGCTGTTTTTT. It codes for CSVVKGDTGELFF.

This rearrangement joins TRBV19 to TRBJ2-1; 12 bases align to TRBD2. V dropped 10 bases and J dropped 8; count of bases not matched to a gene: 18. Looked up from germline, CDR1 is LNHDA and CDR2 is SQIVND (reference sequence). The CDR3 is 17 amino acids. The CDR3 DNA is TGTGCCATCTCCCAGAGGTCTAGCGGGGGGGCCGCGGATGAGCAGTTCTTC. Translation gives CAISQRSSGGAADEQFF.

The CDR3 nucleotides are TGTGCCAGCAGCCGGGGACAGGGTCCGTCCTACGAGCAGTACTTC. Translating gives CASSRGQGPSYEQYF. The rearrangement uses TRBV5-8 and TRBJ2-7, with 9 bases fitting TRBD1. There are 15 residues in the CDR3. The germline V gene encodes CDR1 SGHTS and CDR2 YDEGEE. V dropped 4 bases and J dropped 1; count of bases not matched to a gene: 6. Full variable domain (rest looked up from reference TRBV5-8 and TRBJ2-7): EAGVTQSPTHLIKTRGQQATLRCSPISGHTSVYWYQQALGLGLQFLLWYDEGEERNRGNFPPRFSGRQFPNYSSELNVNALELEDSALYLCASSRGQGPSYEQYFGPGTRLTVT.

This clonotype has more than one count but fewer than ten. J is TRBJ2-7 and V is TRBV7-3, with TRBD1 identical over 9 bases. The junction had 10 bases not matched to a gene; V was cut back by 3 bases and J by 7 bases. Germline-derived CDR1 and CDR2 are SGHTA and FQGTGA. This CDR3 is built from 15 residues. In nucleotides, the CDR3 is TGTGCCAGCAGCTTGGGGGACAGGGCTTCGGGAGAGCAGTACTTC. Residues: CASSLGDRASGEQYF.

The chain carries TRBV30 and TRBJ2-7; 7 positions match TRBD1. In germline, CDR1 is GTSNPN, CDR2 SVGIG (reference sequence). Unmatched junction bases numbered 5, after V lost 3 bases and J lost 0 bases. This CDR3 is 14 amino acids long. CDR3 in amino acids: CAWSDQGVSYEQYF. DNA for the CDR3: TGTGCCTGGAGCGACCAGGGGGTCTCCTACGAGCAGTACTTC.

Concerning this clonotype: Relative to the germline gene, one junction end is altered; a read error may explain this. The chain has TRBV10-3 and TRBJ2-6; possible D gene TRBD2, 5 bases. CDR3 length equals 19 residues. The V gene's germline CDR1 is ENHRY and CDR2 SYGVKD. The CDR3 region has the DNA TGTGCCAGCAGTTCTACAATTCTAGCCATTTTCTCTGGGGCCAACGTCCTGACTTTC. Protein product: CASSSTILAIFSGANVLTF.

Concerning this clonotype itself: A junction end diverges from the germline sequence, so it may reflect a read error. This chain joins TRBV2 and TRBJ1-3, with TRBD1 matching over 9 bases. The CDR3 sequence is 15 residues long. Per the germline V gene, CDR1 is SNHLY and CDR2 is FYNNEI. The CDR3 DNA is TGTGCCAAACTCGAACAGGGGGCGCAGGGAAGCACCATATATTTT. This encodes CAKLEQGAQGSTIYF.

The chain links TRBV7-9 to TRBJ1-6; 7 bases fit TRBD1. J was trimmed by 8 bases and V by 5 bases; bases with no gene match: 6. This CDR3 spans 14 amino acids. Germline V lookup: CDR1 SEHNR, CDR2 FQNEAQ (reference sequence). The CDR3 region has the DNA TGTGCCAGCAGCGCCAGGGGGGGGTATTCACCCCTCCACTTT. Encoded protein: CASSARGGYSPLHF.

There are many counts of this clonotype. The V call is TRBV11-2, the J call TRBJ2-2, with 7 bases fitting TRBD1. V was clipped by 2 bases and J by 1 base; unmatched bases: 7. The germline gives CDR1 SGHAT, CDR2 FQNNGV. The CDR3 has 17 amino acids. The DNA for the CDR3 is TGTGCCAGCAGCTTAAAGTGGGGACAGAGGAACACCGGGGAGCTGTTTTTT. It codes for CASSLKWGQRNTGELFF.